These 13 T cell receptor beta chains share one sample of origin, sequenced in a study of CD8 T cells in cerebrospinal fluid in Alzheimer's disease. Using the 10x single-cell sequencing reads, TCRdb records one entry per CDR3 protein without DNA. This sample contains some 1,100 distinct CDR3 sequences. Sample: cerebrospinal fluid. The origin of the receptors is a human donor in good health.

The chain employs TRBV7-3 and TRBJ2-6. This CDR3 is built from 16 residues. Per germline, CDR1 SGHTA and CDR2 FQGTGA. CDR3 protein: CASSPVGISGANVLTF.

This clonotype registers medium-sized (0.01 to 0.1%) by frequency. The V gene is TRBV15, the J gene TRBJ2-2; the TRBD2 assignment by TCRdb is unverifiable without DNA. Germline V gene data show CDR1 as LNHNV and CDR2 as YYDKDF (reference sequence). The CDR3 length is 14 residues. CDR3 region: CATSGPADTGELFF.

This clonotype counts as medium-sized by frequency. The rearrangement uses TRBV2 and TRBJ2-5; absent DNA, TCRdb's TRBD2 call cannot be checked. Germline loops: CDR1 SNHLY, CDR2 FYNNEI. The CDR3 length is 17 residues. CDR3 region: CASSGLAGGPRQETQYF.

Judged by frequency, this clonotype is large. J is TRBJ2-3 and V is TRBV20-1; TCRdb names TRBD2, which stays unverified in the absence of DNA. Germline CDR1 and CDR2: DFQATT and SNEGSKA (reference sequence). There are 15 residues in the CDR3. CDR3 loop: CSASGLAGSTDTQYF.

By frequency, this clonotype is large. This sequence joins TRBV7-2 and TRBJ2-1; lacking DNA, the TRBD1 call made by TCRdb goes unchecked. The CDR3 runs 15 residues. Per the germline V gene, CDR1 is SGHTA and CDR2 is FQGNSA. CDR3 sequence reads: CASSLATGVYSEQFF.

The rearrangement joins TRBV27 to TRBJ1-1; absent DNA, TCRdb's TRBD1 call cannot be checked. The germline V gene encodes CDR1 MNHEY and CDR2 SMNVEV (reference sequence). The CDR3 runs to 16 residues. The CDR3 loop is CASSPSLGAGRTEAFF.

The V call is TRBV23-1, the J call TRBJ2-4; TCRdb calls TRBD1, which cannot be checked without DNA. TRBV23-1 is labeled an ORF, and its function is uncertain. The CDR3 has 20 amino acids. This chain's CDR3 is CASSQSWTTSRALAKNIQYF.

In terms of frequency, this clonotype is medium-sized. The J gene is TRBJ2-3, the V gene TRBV6-1; lacking DNA, the TRBD2 call made by TCRdb goes unchecked. Germline loops: CDR1 MNHNS, CDR2 SASEGT. The CDR3 loop spans 14 amino acids. CDR3: CASSARGGTDTQYF.

This clonotype is identified as medium-sized from frequency. This rearrangement joins TRBV7-9 to TRBJ2-5; with no DNA, the TCRdb D assignment of TRBD1 cannot be verified. CDR3 length: 15 residues. The germline CDR1 and CDR2 sequences are SEHNR and FQNEAQ (reference sequence). The CDR3 sequence: CASSYRRGEQETQYF.

By frequency, this clonotype is large. This chain connects TRBV20-1 to TRBJ1-4; absent DNA, TCRdb's TRBD1 call cannot be checked. The CDR3 runs to 14 residues. From germline, CDR1 is DFQATT and CDR2 SNEGSKA (reference sequence). CDR3 region: CSARWDRGNEKLFF.

In terms of frequency, this clonotype is medium-sized. This chain links TRBV20-1 with TRBJ2-2; no DNA is available, so the TRBD1 call from TCRdb remains unchecked. CDR1 is DFQATT and CDR2 is SNEGSKA in the germline V gene (reference sequence). The CDR3 runs 13 residues. The CDR3 sequence is CSVRTTNTGELFF.

Considering frequency, this clonotype is medium-sized. The V and J genes are TRBV11-3 and TRBJ2-2. The CDR3 contains 13 residues. Germline CDR1 reads SGHNT; CDR2 reads YENEEA. The CDR3 loop reads CASSSTVWGELFF.

This clonotype is identified as medium-sized from frequency. The chain couples TRBV7-3 to TRBJ1-6; TCRdb's D gene call, TRBD1, goes unchecked for lack of DNA. This CDR3 region has 13 residues. Per the germline V gene, CDR1 is SGHTA and CDR2 is FQGTGA. The CDR3 is CASSSDSNSPLHF.